This is a list of T cell receptor beta chains from one sample in a study of post-analysis software for immune sequencing data. TCRdb reprocessed the PCR reads with MiXCR, giving one entry per CDR3 protein. The sample records roughly 800,000 distinct CDR3 sequences, 53% being singletons. The material sequenced was blood. The source is a girl aged 10-17 years with multiple sclerosis. Each CDR3 is given with its conserved first and last residue. Fields, in order: J gene, V gene, D gene, clone size, CDR3 DNA, CDR3 protein. A D gene is named only where the DNA matches it firmly. A row's size may be missing; if present it is once, few, many or a size class.

>TRBJ2-1|TRBV5-4|NA|NA
TGTGCCAGCAGCTTGGGGGGGAAAAACAATGAGCAGTTCTTC
CASSLGGKNNEQFF
>TRBJ2-3|TRBV27|TRBD2|many
TGTGCCACCGCGACTAGCGGGGAGCACACAGATACGCAGTATTTT
CATATSGEHTDTQYF
>TRBJ1-2|TRBV29-1|NA|few
TGCAGCGTTGATGGGACCTCAAGGGGGTATGGCTACACCTTC
CSVDGTSRGYGYTF
>TRBJ2-5|TRBV20-1|TRBD1|few
TGCAGTGCTAGGCGGCGCGCAATTGGACAGGGAGACCAGTACTTC
CSARRRAIGQGDQYF
>TRBJ2-3|TRBV12-3/TRBV12-4|NA|NA
TGTGCCAGCAGAACCGGGACCACAGATACGCAGTATTTT
CASRTGTTDTQYF
>TRBJ2-3|TRBV7-2|NA|NA
TGTGCCAGCAGCGTGTACAGGGTCACAGATACGCAGTATTTT
CASSVYRVTDTQYF
>TRBJ1-1|TRBV4-1|NA|NA
TGCGCCAGCAGCCAAAATGGGGCTAACACTGAAGCTTTCTTT
CASSQNGANTEAFF
>TRBJ1-5|TRBV7-2|TRBD1|NA
TGTGCCAGCAGCCAGGGGCAGGGGGTTCAGCCCCAGCATTTT
CASSQGQGVQPQHF
>TRBJ1-2|TRBV14|NA|few
TGTGCCAGCAGCCAAGATGGAGGTACAGGGAACTATGGCTACACCTTC
CASSQDGGTGNYGYTF
>TRBJ2-1|TRBV5-1|NA|NA
TGCGCCAGTCGGACAGCCTCAGGATACAATGAGCAGTTCTTC
CASRTASGYNEQFF
>TRBJ2-3|TRBV12-3/TRBV12-4|NA|NA
TGTGCCAGCAGTGGCCCCGGAGATACGCAGTATTTT
CASSGPGDTQYF
>TRBJ2-6|TRBV6-1|NA|NA
TGTGCCAGCAGTGAAGTTCGAGGCTCTGGGGCCAACGTCCTGACTTTC
CASSEVRGSGANVLTF
>TRBJ1-2|TRBV2|NA|NA
TGTGCCAGTAGGGACACCGCCTCGGCTAACTATGGCTACACCTTC
CASRDTASANYGYTF
>TRBJ2-1|TRBV27|TRBD2|few
TGTGCCAGCAGAGGGACTAGCGCAACTAATGAGCAGTTCTTC
CASRGTSATNEQFF
>TRBJ2-7|TRBV5-1|NA|NA
TGCGCCAGCAGCACCGGCTCCCGGGGTGAGCAGTACTTC
CASSTGSRGEQYF
>TRBJ2-5|TRBV2|NA|NA
TGTGCCAGCAGTGAAGCGCCCCGTCAGGGCTGGCAAGAGACCCAGTACTTC
CASSEAPRQGWQETQYF
>TRBJ2-4|TRBV27|TRBD2|NA
TGTGCCAGCAGAGGGCGGGGGGGGGTGTCCAAAAACATTCAGTACTTC
CASRGRGGVSKNIQYF
>TRBJ2-3|TRBV12-3/TRBV12-4|TRBD1|NA
TGTGCCAGCAGTTTAGTTGGGACAGGGGTTCCAGATACGCAGTATTTT
CASSLVGTGVPDTQYF
>TRBJ2-3|TRBV9|TRBD1|NA
TGTGCCAGCAGTGCCGTATCCGGGACAGGGACAGATACGCAGTATTTT
CASSAVSGTGTDTQYF
>TRBJ1-1|TRBV11-1|NA|NA
TGTGCCAGCAGCTTAGTAATGGCCTCCCAAGCTTTCTTT
CASSLVMASQAFF